This T cell receptor (beta chain) was recovered during a study of T cell responses to AZD1222 COVID-19 vaccine. Germline CDR1 is MDHEN and CDR2 is SYDVKM. Trimming stripped 1 base from V and 0 bases from J, with 10 bases between. The CDR3 sequence is 17 residues long. Regarding the study as a whole: Donors were mostly white British, more females; clonal diversity possibly underestimated. Just 5 or 6 AZD1222 recipients tested seropositive at baseline. Vaccination with two AZD1222 doses was followed by a rise in Spike-specific TCR breadth and depth.

Assay: immunoSEQ multiplex PCR; the TCRdb copy retains only in-frame clones and omits some. This sample yields around 110,000 clones, of which 65% to 85% are seen a single time; about 9.7% belongs to the top ten. The count of this clone is one. Its antigen is still unknown. This specimen consisted of peripheral blood, obtained on day 0 of AZD1222 vaccination. The receptor's source is an adult in good health. This chain joins TRBV28 and TRBJ2-6; possibly TRBD1 for D (5 bases). CDR3 DNA sequence: TGTGCCAGCAGTTTATCAGGGATAGGCTCTGGGGCCAACGTCCTGACTTTC. Its translation: CASSLSGIGSGANVLTF.